Listed below are T cell receptor beta chains from one sample, sequenced in a study of cytomegalovirus exposure and HLA in healthy donors. The table came from immunoSEQ multiplex PCR; TCRdb's copy has only in-frame clones and leaves some out. This sample has some 160,000 clones, with 88% found just once. What was sequenced was PBMCs. These receptors were obtained from a man between 18 and 29 years old in good health and CMV-seronegative. Both conserved end residues are trimmed from each CDR3. The order of the fields is J gene, V gene, CDR3 protein.

J gene: TRBJ1-2; V gene: TRBV7-9; CDR3 protein: ASSLGTGEIYGYT
J gene: TRBJ1-3; V gene: TRBV30; CDR3 protein: AWSPQVFRDRDNTIY
J gene: TRBJ2-7; V gene: TRBV27; CDR3 protein: ASKSLGGAGGLRYEQY
J gene: TRBJ1-1; V gene: TRBV29-1; CDR3 protein: SVEDSMNTEAF
J gene: TRBJ2-7; V gene: TRBV28; CDR3 protein: ASSPGVAVTYEQY
J gene: TRBJ2-5; V gene: TRBV11-3; CDR3 protein: ASSWGLRETQY
J gene: TRBJ1-5; V gene: TRBV19; CDR3 protein: ASRDRGIYSNQPQH
J gene: TRBJ2-3; V gene: TRBV2; CDR3 protein: ASSLGLAGIGDTQY
J gene: TRBJ2-7; V gene: TRBV5-4; CDR3 protein: ASSLEGTYEQY
J gene: TRBJ2-5; V gene: TRBV6-5; CDR3 protein: ASSSDRETQY
J gene: TRBJ1-6; V gene: TRBV7-9; CDR3 protein: ASTIPGQGDSPLH
J gene: TRBJ1-1; V gene: TRBV5-6; CDR3 protein: ASSLGARYLNTEAF
J gene: TRBJ2-5; V gene: TRBV7-2; CDR3 protein: ASSPRGGPETQY
J gene: TRBJ2-1; V gene: TRBV27; CDR3 protein: ASRKLAALSAYNEQF
J gene: TRBJ1-6; V gene: TRBV30; CDR3 protein: AWNLDRGNSPLH
J gene: TRBJ2-5; V gene: TRBV19; CDR3 protein: ASSIDRSLGGGETQY
J gene: TRBJ2-3; V gene: TRBV27; CDR3 protein: ASSLSASGGTADTQY
J gene: TRBJ2-7; V gene: TRBV4-1; CDR3 protein: ASSQGGQGAREQY
J gene: TRBJ2-1; V gene: TRBV9; CDR3 protein: ASSVGREVNEQF
J gene: TRBJ2-3; V gene: TRBV6-8; CDR3 protein: ASSPRRVGQNTQY
J gene: TRBJ2-3; V gene: TRBV5-1; CDR3 protein: ASSPRDLTDTQY
J gene: TRBJ2-7; V gene: TRBV27; CDR3 protein: ASRITGTAAFEQY
J gene: TRBJ2-2; V gene: TRBV27; CDR3 protein: ASTPQGSTGELF
J gene: TRBJ2-2; V gene: TRBV7-2; CDR3 protein: ASSPSGTVYTGELF
J gene: TRBJ2-3; V gene: TRBV5-1; CDR3 protein: ASSFVTGTGDTDTQY
J gene: TRBJ1-4; V gene: TRBV7-9; CDR3 protein: ASRDSSGEKLF
J gene: TRBJ2-5; V gene: TRBV6-1; CDR3 protein: ASTPWARETQY
J gene: TRBJ1-5; V gene: TRBV5-1; CDR3 protein: ASSFQGESNQPQH
J gene: TRBJ2-5; V gene: TRBV6-5; CDR3 protein: ASSYGVDGRVTQY
J gene: TRBJ1-2; V gene: TRBV27; CDR3 protein: ASSSPEDYGYT
J gene: TRBJ2-3; V gene: TRBV11-2; CDR3 protein: ASSRLASTDTQY
J gene: TRBJ2-2; V gene: TRBV4-1; CDR3 protein: ASSQRQGPGELF
J gene: TRBJ1-1; V gene: TRBV4-2; CDR3 protein: ASSQVGTLNTEAF
J gene: TRBJ1-3; V gene: TRBV7-6; CDR3 protein: ASSLVGGGGNTIY
J gene: TRBJ2-7; V gene: TRBV5-6; CDR3 protein: ASSFGRAYEQY
J gene: TRBJ2-3; V gene: TRBV4-2; CDR3 protein: ASSHAGSVSTDTQY
J gene: TRBJ1-2; V gene: TRBV10-1; CDR3 protein: ASSRDSGDGYT
J gene: TRBJ2-3; V gene: TRBV4-1; CDR3 protein: ASSQEGASGGDTQY
J gene: TRBJ1-5; V gene: TRBV6-1; CDR3 protein: ASKDQGGSPQH
J gene: TRBJ1-1; V gene: TRBV9; CDR3 protein: ASSAAGTGRFTEAF
J gene: TRBJ2-7; V gene: TRBV25-1; CDR3 protein: ASSPTGANEQY
J gene: TRBJ2-3; V gene: TRBV29-1; CDR3 protein: SGQGLAVGPDTQY
J gene: TRBJ2-2; V gene: TRBV4-1; CDR3 protein: ASSQHTSGDWTGELF
J gene: TRBJ2-7; V gene: TRBV7-9; CDR3 protein: ASSLVSSYEQY
J gene: TRBJ2-7; V gene: TRBV6-1; CDR3 protein: ASMGTSGRTYEQY
J gene: TRBJ1-2; V gene: TRBV4-1; CDR3 protein: ASSRRGVDGYT
J gene: TRBJ2-1; V gene: TRBV9; CDR3 protein: ASSTRRLADNEQF
J gene: TRBJ1-1; V gene: TRBV19; CDR3 protein: ASSILLNTEAF
J gene: TRBJ2-7; V gene: TRBV2; CDR3 protein: ASRALKGQGISYEQY
J gene: TRBJ1-5; V gene: TRBV6-5; CDR3 protein: ASRGALYSNQPQH
J gene: TRBJ2-7; V gene: TRBV6-6; CDR3 protein: ASNNRGGDEQY
J gene: TRBJ2-2; V gene: TRBV4-3; CDR3 protein: ASSQGHSSGELF